A single sample gave rise to the 24 T cell receptor beta chains below, sequenced in a study of PD-1 blockade in classical Hodgkin lymphoma. The sample's time point: cycle 4 day 1 (C4D1), after around six weeks of nivolumab. Every patient was affected by relapse after autologous stem cell transplantation, while exposure to brentuximab vedotin was not uniform. The data were produced by immunoSEQ multiplex PCR, yet TCRdb's version contains in-frame clones alone and is incomplete. The sample contains tens of thousands of clones, approximately 80% of which appear only once. Sample: peripheral blood mononuclear cells (PBMCs), taken before the fourth cycle of nivolumab. These receptors all come from a human donor with classical Hodgkin lymphoma.

The V and J genes are TRBV27 and TRBJ2-1; 7 nucleotides match TRBD2. V lost 0 bases to trimming and J lost 7 bases; unmatched junction nucleotides: 18. The CDR3 consists of 19 residues. Germline assignment: CDR1 MNHEY and CDR2 SMNVEV (reference sequence). The CDR3 DNA is TGTGCCAGCAGTTTATCCCAGACGCGAGCGGGGTGGCAAGTGAATGAGCAGTTCTTC. This encodes CASSLSQTRAGWQVNEQFF.

This clone has just a few counts. The rearrangement links TRBV4-1 to TRBJ2-7; D not certain. The V and J ends lost 4 bases and 5 bases respectively, with 9 bases between them. Germline loops: CDR1 MGHRA, CDR2 YSYEKL. The CDR3 contains 12 residues. The DNA of the CDR3 is TGCGCCAGCAGCCTTCCCGTCCACGAGCAGTACTTC. As protein: CASSLPVHEQYF.

A few counts support this clone. The chain employs TRBV13 and TRBJ1-3, with 8 bases lining up with TRBD1. The CDR3 covers 17 residues. Germline V CDR1 and CDR2: PRHDT, FYEKMQ (reference sequence). Germline trimming cut 5 bases from V and 0 bases from J; bases unmatched to any gene: 9. This CDR3 is CASSLRTGFASGNTIYF. Here the CDR3 DNA reads TGTGCCAGCAGCCTCCGGACAGGGTTCGCCTCTGGAAACACCATATATTTT.

This chain links TRBV7-8 with TRBJ1-5; unclear D gene. This CDR3 comprises 14 residues. The germline V and J ends were trimmed by 1 base and 3 bases, with 7 bases remaining between them. The germline CDR1 and CDR2 sequences are SGHVS and FQNEAQ. CDR3 nucleotide sequence: TGTGCCAGCAGCTTAGGAGGTTACAATCAGCCCCAGCATTTT. It encodes CASSLGGYNQPQHF.

The chain combines TRBV4-1 with TRBJ1-2, with no clear D. Trimming took 3 bases from V and 0 from J, leaving 11 bases between them. The CDR3 has 15 amino acids. Per germline, CDR1 MGHRA and CDR2 YSYEKL. The CDR3 loop reads CASSHPSTANYGYTF. The CDR3 DNA reads as TGCGCCAGCAGCCATCCCTCTACGGCTAACTATGGCTACACCTTC.

The J gene is TRBJ2-3, the V gene TRBV27; 10 nucleotides agree with TRBD2. Germline V CDR1 and CDR2: MNHEY, SMNVEV (reference sequence). This CDR3 region has 16 residues. With V trimmed by 3 bases and J by 4 bases, 7 bases remained unmatched. CDR3 amino acids: CASSLVSGRAADTQYF. The CDR3 region has the DNA TGTGCCAGCAGTTTGGTCAGCGGGAGGGCCGCAGATACGCAGTATTTT.

The chain carries TRBV27 and TRBJ1-2; a possible D gene is TRBD1 (5 bases). There are 13 residues in the CDR3. The V gene lost 5 bases and the J gene lost 0 bases, with 7 bases spanning the gap. Germline CDR1 is MNHEY and CDR2 is SMNVEV (reference sequence). DNA for the CDR3: TGTGCCAGCAGTCCAGGGCCTAACTATGGCTACACCTTC. This gives the protein CASSPGPNYGYTF.

This clone has only one observation. The gene calls are TRBV5-1 and TRBJ2-6, with a tentative D call TRBD2 (5 bases). Trimming stripped 8 bases from V and 1 base from J, with 13 bases between. CDR1 and CDR2 (germline): SGHRS, YFSETQ. This CDR3 spans 15 amino acids. CDR3 amino acids: CASNDRGSGANVLTF. In nucleotides, the CDR3 is TGCGCCAGTAACGACCGGGGATCTGGGGCCAACGTCCTGACTTTC.

The V gene is TRBV10-3, the J gene TRBJ1-2, with D perhaps TRBD1 (6 bases). V was cut by 5 bases and J by 2 bases, with 9 bases left in between. This CDR3 is 13 amino acids long. The germline CDR1 and CDR2 sequences are ENHRY and SYGVKD. The CDR3 nucleotides are TGTGCCATCAGTAGGGGACAAAACTATGGCTACACCTTC. This sequence encodes CAISRGQNYGYTF.

This chain joins TRBV19 and TRBJ1-1, with a weak D call TRBD1 (5 bases). V dropped 3 bases and J dropped 1 base, with 6 bases sitting between them. Germline CDR1 reads LNHDA; CDR2 reads SQIVND (reference sequence). The CDR3 length is 13 residues. This CDR3 reads CASSMTANTEAFF. CDR3 in DNA: TGTGCCAGTAGTATGACAGCGAACACTGAAGCTTTCTTT.

The chain recombines TRBV27 with TRBJ1-2; 8 bases are a match to TRBD1. The ends lost 10 bases at V and 0 bases at J; junction bases unmatched: 4. Germline V gives CDR1 MNHEY, CDR2 SMNVEV (reference sequence). The CDR3 spans 13 residues. The CDR3 is CATRDRTNYGYTF. In DNA form, the CDR3 reads TGTGCCACAAGGGACAGGACTAACTATGGCTACACCTTC.

The gene calls are TRBV5-6 and TRBJ1-5; D unresolved. V lost 0 bases, J lost 3 bases, and 10 bases lay in between. CDR1 is SGHDT and CDR2 is YYEEEE in the germline V gene. The CDR3 length is 15 residues. The CDR3 loop reads CASSLAWGNNQPQHF. CDR3 DNA sequence: TGTGCCAGCAGCTTGGCTTGGGGAAACAATCAGCCCCAGCATTTT.

V and J are TRBV7-8 and TRBJ2-2; 16 bases line up with TRBD2. This CDR3 spans 19 amino acids. V shed 5 bases, J shed 1 base, and the junction held 7 bases outside the gene matches. CDR1 SGHVS and CDR2 FQNEAQ come from the germline V gene. The CDR3 here is CASSPSGLAGGLNTGELFF. The CDR3 DNA reads TGTGCCAGCAGCCCCTCGGGACTAGCGGGGGGGCTGAACACCGGGGAGCTGTTTTTT.

This chain joins TRBV5-1 and TRBJ1-1; D gene ambiguous. Trimming removed 4 bases from V and 2 bases from J, with 12 bases in between. The CDR3 contains 14 residues. CDR1 is SGHRS and CDR2 is YFSETQ in the germline V gene. CDR3 region: CASSPRGVNTEAFF. As DNA, the CDR3 is TGCGCCAGCAGCCCCCGGGGAGTCAACACTGAAGCTTTCTTT.

The chain employs TRBV27 and TRBJ2-7, with TRBD1 matching over 11 bases. This CDR3 contains 15 residues. The V gene end was trimmed by 6 bases and the J gene end by 6 bases; junction bases not matched to a gene: 10. Germline CDR1 is MNHEY and CDR2 is SMNVEV (reference sequence). Here the CDR3 reads CASSRTGGVWFEQYF. The CDR3 DNA sequence: TGTGCCAGCAGCAGGACAGGGGGCGTTTGGTTCGAGCAGTACTTC.

The CDR3 nucleotides are TGCGCCAGCAGCTGGGCCGAGGGGAACACTGAAGCTTTCTTT. It yields the protein CASSWAEGNTEAFF. This chain joins TRBV5-1 and TRBJ1-1, with D hard to call. CDR1 SGHRS and CDR2 YFSETQ come from the germline V gene. The V gene lost 3 bases and the J gene lost 1 base, with 10 bases spanning the gap. The CDR3 spans 14 residues.

The chain is built from TRBV4-2 and TRBJ2-7, with D unresolved. The germline gives CDR1 LGHNA, CDR2 YNFKEQ. CDR3 length equals 13 residues. Trimming stripped 6 bases from V and 3 bases from J, with 12 bases between. DNA for the CDR3: TGTGCCAGCAGTACTCTCCCTGACTACGAGCAGTACTTC. Its translation: CASSTLPDYEQYF.

To note about this clone: Other DNA variants within this sample encode the same CDR3. The chain carries TRBV11-2 and TRBJ2-7, with D tentatively TRBD1 or TRBD2 (6 bases each). The CDR3 sequence is 16 residues long. Looked up from germline, CDR1 is SGHAT and CDR2 is FQNNGV. Trimming left V 0 bases short and J 2 bases short, with 14 bases between. The chain's CDR3 is CASSLEGGTLTYEQYF. For the CDR3, the DNA is TGTGCCAGCAGCTTAGAAGGGGGGACTTTAACCTACGAGCAGTACTTC. Looking up the rest from reference TRBV11-2 and TRBJ2-7 gives the full variable domain: EAGVAQSPRYKIIEKRQSVAFWCNPISGHATLYWYQQILGQGPKLLIQFQNNGVVDDSQLPKDRFSAERLKGVDSTLKIQPAKLEDSAVYLCASSLEGGTLTYEQYFGPGTRLTVT.

The chain combines TRBV27 with TRBJ1-1; no definite D call. Germline assignment: CDR1 MNHEY and CDR2 SMNVEV (reference sequence). V dropped 7 bases and J dropped 4 bases, with 10 bases sitting between them. This CDR3 contains 12 residues. The CDR3 reads CASKSRATEAFF. As DNA, the CDR3 is TGTGCCAGCAAATCTCGGGCCACTGAAGCTTTCTTT.

This clone has more than one count but fewer than ten. The V and J genes are TRBV5-1 and TRBJ2-7; D unclear. Germline CDR1 is SGHRS and CDR2 is YFSETQ. This CDR3 has 14 residues. V lost 4 bases to trimming and J lost 0 bases, with 11 bases between them. CDR3 nucleotides: TGCGCCAGCAGCATGGACGGTCTCTCCTACGAGCAGTACTTC. It specifies CASSMDGLSYEQYF.

The J gene is TRBJ2-1, the V gene TRBV11-3; D unclear. The V gene's germline CDR1 is SGHNT and CDR2 YENEEA. Trimming removed 0 bases at V and 6 bases at J, with 9 bases between. The CDR3 loop spans 14 amino acids. CDR3 amino acids: CASSLDPGGNEQFF. In DNA, the CDR3 is TGTGCCAGCAGCTTAGACCCCGGCGGCAATGAGCAGTTCTTC.

The genes are TRBV19 and TRBJ2-1; a weak D match, TRBD2 (9 bases). Germline CDR1 reads LNHDA; CDR2 reads SQIVND (reference sequence). Trimming cost V 3 bases and J 10 bases, with 16 bases left between them. This CDR3 has 14 residues. The CDR3 spells CASSMQGAGGEQFF. The CDR3 bases are TGTGCCAGTAGTATGCAGGGGGCGGGAGGGGAGCAGTTCTTC.

The V call is TRBV5-1, the J call TRBJ2-5; 13 bases line up with TRBD2. The CDR3 sequence is 17 residues long. Trimming cost V 4 bases and J 5 bases; bases outside gene matches: 11. Germline loops: CDR1 SGHRS, CDR2 YFSETQ. The CDR3, as DNA: TGCGCCAGCAGCATCACTAGCGGGAGGGCAAACCGGGAGACCCAGTACTTC. The encoded protein is CASSITSGRANRETQYF.

V gene TRBV19 combines with J gene TRBJ1-1; D gene unclear. CDR3 length: 13 residues. V was trimmed by 6 bases and J by 0 bases, leaving 8 bases between them. Germline lookup yields CDR1 LNHDA and CDR2 SQIVND (reference sequence). DNA of the CDR3: TGTGCCAGTAGGTTTCAGATGAACACTGAAGCTTTCTTT. Protein sequence: CASRFQMNTEAFF.